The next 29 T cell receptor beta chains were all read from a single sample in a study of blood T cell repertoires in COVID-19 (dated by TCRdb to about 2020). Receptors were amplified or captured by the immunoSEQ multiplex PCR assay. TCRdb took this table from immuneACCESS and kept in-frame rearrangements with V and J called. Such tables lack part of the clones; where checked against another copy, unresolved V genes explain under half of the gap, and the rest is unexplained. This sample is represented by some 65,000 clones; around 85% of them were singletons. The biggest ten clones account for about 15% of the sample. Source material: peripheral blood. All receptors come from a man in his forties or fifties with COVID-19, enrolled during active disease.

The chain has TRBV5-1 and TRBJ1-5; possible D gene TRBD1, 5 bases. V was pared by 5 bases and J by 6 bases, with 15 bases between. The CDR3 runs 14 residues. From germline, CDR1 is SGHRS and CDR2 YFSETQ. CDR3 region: CASSETAVGQPQHF. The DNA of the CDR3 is TGCGCCAGCAGTGAGACAGCCGTCGGTCAGCCCCAGCATTTT.

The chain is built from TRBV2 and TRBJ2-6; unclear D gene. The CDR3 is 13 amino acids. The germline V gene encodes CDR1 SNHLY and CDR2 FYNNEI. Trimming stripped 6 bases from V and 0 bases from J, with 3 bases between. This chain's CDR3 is CASSVSGANVLTF. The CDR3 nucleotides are TGTGCCAGCAGCGTCTCTGGGGCCAACGTCCTGACTTTC.

The CDR3 nucleotides read TGTGCCAGCAGTTTAGTACAGGGGGGAGATACGCAGTATTTT. Translated: CASSLVQGGDTQYF. The chain employs TRBV28 and TRBJ2-3, with TRBD1 matching 8 bases. The CDR3 consists of 14 residues. The germline V gene encodes CDR1 MDHEN and CDR2 SYDVKM. With 2 bases clipped from V and 5 bases from J, the junction kept 3 bases outside the gene matches. Full variable domain (remainder filled in from reference TRBV28 and TRBJ2-3): DVKVTQSSRYLVKRTGEKVFLECVQDMDHENMFWYRQDPGLGLRLIYFSYDVKMKEKGDIPEGYSVSREKKERFSLILESASTNQTSMYLCASSLVQGGDTQYFGPGTRLTVL.

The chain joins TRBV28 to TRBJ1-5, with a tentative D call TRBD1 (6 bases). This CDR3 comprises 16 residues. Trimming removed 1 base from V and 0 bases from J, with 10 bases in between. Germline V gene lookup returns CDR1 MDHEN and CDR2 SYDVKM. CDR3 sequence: CASSLLGGASNQPQHF. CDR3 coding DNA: TGTGCCAGCAGTTTATTAGGGGGGGCTAGCAATCAGCCCCAGCATTTT.

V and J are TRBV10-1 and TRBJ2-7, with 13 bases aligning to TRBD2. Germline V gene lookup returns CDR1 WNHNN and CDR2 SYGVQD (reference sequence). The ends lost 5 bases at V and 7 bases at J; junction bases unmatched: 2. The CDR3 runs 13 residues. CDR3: CASSPGLAGEQYF. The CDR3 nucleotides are TGCGCCAGCAGTCCGGGACTAGCGGGGGAGCAGTACTTC.

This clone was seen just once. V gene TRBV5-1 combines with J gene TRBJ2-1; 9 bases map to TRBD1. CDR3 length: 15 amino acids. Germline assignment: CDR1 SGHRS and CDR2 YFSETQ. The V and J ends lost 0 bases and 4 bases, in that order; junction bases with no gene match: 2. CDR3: CASSLVQGAYNEQFF. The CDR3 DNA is TGCGCCAGCAGCTTGGTACAGGGGGCATACAATGAGCAGTTCTTC. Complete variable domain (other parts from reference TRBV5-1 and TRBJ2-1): KAGVTQTPRYLIKTRGQQVTLSCSPISGHRSVSWYQQTPGQGLQFLFEYFSETQRNKGNFPGRFSGRQFSNSRSEMNVSTLELGDSALYLCASSLVQGAYNEQFFGPGTRLTVL.

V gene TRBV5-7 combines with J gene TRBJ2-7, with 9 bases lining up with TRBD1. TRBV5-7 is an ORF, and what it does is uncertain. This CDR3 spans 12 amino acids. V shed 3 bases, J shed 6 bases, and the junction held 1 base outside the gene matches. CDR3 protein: CASSSDRGEQYF. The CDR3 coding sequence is TGTGCCAGCAGCTCGGACAGGGGCGAGCAGTACTTC.

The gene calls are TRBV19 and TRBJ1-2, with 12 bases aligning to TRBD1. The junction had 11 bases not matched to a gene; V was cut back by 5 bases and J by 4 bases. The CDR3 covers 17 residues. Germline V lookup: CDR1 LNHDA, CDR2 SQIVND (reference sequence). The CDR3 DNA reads TGTGCCAGTAGTGAACGGGACAGGGGGCTTGGTGCCTATGGCTACACCTTC. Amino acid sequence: CASSERDRGLGAYGYTF. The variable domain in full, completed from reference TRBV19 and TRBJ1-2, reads DGGITQSPKYLFRKEGQNVTLSCEQNLNHDAMYWYRQDPGQGLRLIYYSQIVNDFQKGDIAEGYSVSREKKESFPLTVTSAQKNPTAFYLCASSERDRGLGAYGYTFGSGTRLTVV.

The DNA of the CDR3 is TGTGCCACCAGCAGTTCCCGGTTCTACGAGCAGTACTTC. This sequence encodes CATSSSRFYEQYF. J is TRBJ2-7 and V is TRBV15; no definite D call. The CDR3 contains 13 residues. Trimming pared 3 bases from V and 3 bases from J, leaving 9 bases between. CDR1 LNHNV and CDR2 YYDKDF come from the germline V gene (reference sequence).

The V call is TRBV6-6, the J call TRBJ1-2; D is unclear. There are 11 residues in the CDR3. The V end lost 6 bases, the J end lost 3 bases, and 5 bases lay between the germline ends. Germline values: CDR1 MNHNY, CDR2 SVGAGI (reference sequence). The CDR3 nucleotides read TGTGCCAGCAGCCCAGACTATGGCTACACCTTC. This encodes CASSPDYGYTF.

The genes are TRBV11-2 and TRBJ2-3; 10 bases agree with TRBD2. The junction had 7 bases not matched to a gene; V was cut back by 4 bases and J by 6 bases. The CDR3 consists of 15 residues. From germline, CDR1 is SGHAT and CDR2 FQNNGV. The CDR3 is CASSSELAGADTQYF. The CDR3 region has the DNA TGTGCCAGCAGCTCCGAGCTAGCGGGGGCGGATACGCAGTATTTT.

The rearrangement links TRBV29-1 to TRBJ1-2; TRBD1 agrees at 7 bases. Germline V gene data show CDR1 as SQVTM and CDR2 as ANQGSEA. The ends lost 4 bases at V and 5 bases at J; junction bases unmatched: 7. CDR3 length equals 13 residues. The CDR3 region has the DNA TGCAGCGTTGTAGGGGGCGCTGAGTATGGCTACACCTTC. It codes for CSVVGGAEYGYTF. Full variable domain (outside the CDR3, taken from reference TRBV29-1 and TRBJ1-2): SAVISQKPSRDICQRGTSLTIQCQVDSQVTMMFWYRQQPGQSLTLIATANQGSEATYESGFVIDKFPISRPNLTFSTLTVSNMSPEDSSIYLCSVVGGAEYGYTFGSGTRLTVV.

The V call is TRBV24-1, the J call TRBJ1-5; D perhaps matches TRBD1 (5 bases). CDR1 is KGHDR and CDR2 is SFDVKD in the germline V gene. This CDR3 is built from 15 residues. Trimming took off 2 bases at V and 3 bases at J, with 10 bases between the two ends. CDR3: CATSDSAGINQPQHF. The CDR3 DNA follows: TGTGCCACCAGTGATTCGGCAGGGATCAATCAGCCCCAGCATTTT.

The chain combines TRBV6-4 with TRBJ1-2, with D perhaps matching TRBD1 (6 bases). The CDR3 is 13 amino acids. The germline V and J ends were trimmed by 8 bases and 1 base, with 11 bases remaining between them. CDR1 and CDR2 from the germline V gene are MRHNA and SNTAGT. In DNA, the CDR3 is TGTGCCAGCCCCGGACAGCTTAACTATGGCTACACCTTC. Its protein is CASPGQLNYGYTF.

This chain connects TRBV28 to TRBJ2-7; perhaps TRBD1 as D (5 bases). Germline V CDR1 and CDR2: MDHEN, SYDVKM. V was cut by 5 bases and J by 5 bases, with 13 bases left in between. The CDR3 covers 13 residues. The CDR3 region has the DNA TGTGCCAGCAGTAACACAGGAATCCACGAGCAGTACTTC. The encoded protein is CASSNTGIHEQYF.

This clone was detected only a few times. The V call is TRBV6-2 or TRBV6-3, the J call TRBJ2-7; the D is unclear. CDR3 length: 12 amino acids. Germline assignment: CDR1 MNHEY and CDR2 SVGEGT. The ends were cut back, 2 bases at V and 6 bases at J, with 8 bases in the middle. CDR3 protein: CASSYLRFEQYF. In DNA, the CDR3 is TGTGCCAGCAGTTACCTGCGGTTCGAGCAGTACTTC.

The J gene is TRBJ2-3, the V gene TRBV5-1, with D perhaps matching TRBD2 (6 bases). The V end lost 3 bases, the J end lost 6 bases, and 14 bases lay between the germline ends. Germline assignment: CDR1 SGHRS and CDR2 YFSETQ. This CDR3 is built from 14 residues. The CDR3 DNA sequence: TGCGCCAGCAGCTCCCCGGGACTCGTTGATACGCAGTATTTT. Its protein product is CASSSPGLVDTQYF.

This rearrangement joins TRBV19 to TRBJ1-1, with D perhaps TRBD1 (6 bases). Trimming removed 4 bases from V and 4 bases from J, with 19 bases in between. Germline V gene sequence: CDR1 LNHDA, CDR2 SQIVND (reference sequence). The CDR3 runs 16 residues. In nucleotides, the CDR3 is TGTGCCAGTAGTACACCCAGACAGGCCGCGGTCACTGAAGCTTTCTTT. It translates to CASSTPRQAAVTEAFF.

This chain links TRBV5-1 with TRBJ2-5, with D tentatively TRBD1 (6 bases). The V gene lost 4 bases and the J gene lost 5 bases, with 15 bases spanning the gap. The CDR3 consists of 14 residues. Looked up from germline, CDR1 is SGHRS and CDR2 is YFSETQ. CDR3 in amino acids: CASSPGRGTETQYF. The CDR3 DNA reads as TGCGCCAGCAGCCCGGGAAGGGGGACGGAGACCCAGTACTTC.

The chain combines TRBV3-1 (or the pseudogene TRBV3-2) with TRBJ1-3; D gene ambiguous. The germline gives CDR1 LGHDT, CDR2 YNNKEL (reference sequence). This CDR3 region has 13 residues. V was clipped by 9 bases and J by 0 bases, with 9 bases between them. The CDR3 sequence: CASTSSSGNTIYF. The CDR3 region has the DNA TGTGCCAGTACTTCTAGCTCTGGAAACACCATATATTTT.

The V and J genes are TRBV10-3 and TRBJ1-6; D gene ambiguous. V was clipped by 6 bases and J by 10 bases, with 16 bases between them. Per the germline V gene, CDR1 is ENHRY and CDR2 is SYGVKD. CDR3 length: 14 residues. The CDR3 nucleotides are TGTGCCATCAGCGCCGAGGCCTCCGGGTCACCCCTCCACTTT. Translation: CAISAEASGSPLHF.

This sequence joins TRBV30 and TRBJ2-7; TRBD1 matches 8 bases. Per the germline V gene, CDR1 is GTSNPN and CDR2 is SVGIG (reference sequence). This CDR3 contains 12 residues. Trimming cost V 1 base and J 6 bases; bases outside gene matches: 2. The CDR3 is CAWSGQGLEQYF. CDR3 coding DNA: TGTGCCTGGAGTGGACAGGGGCTCGAGCAGTACTTC.

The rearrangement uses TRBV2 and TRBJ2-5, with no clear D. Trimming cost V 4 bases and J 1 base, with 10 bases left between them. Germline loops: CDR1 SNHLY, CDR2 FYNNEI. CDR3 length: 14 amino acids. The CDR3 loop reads CASSVTNSQETQYF. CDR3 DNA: TGTGCCAGCAGTGTAACAAACAGCCAAGAGACCCAGTACTTC.

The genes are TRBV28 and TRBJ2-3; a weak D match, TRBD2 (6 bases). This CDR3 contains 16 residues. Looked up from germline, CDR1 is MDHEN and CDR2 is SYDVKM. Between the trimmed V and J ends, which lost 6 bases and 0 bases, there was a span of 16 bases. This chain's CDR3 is CASSLPAGPSTDTQYF. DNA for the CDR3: TGTGCCAGCAGCCTACCAGCGGGCCCGAGCACAGATACGCAGTATTTT. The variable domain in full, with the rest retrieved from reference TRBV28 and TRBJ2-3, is DVKVTQSSRYLVKRTGEKVFLECVQDMDHENMFWYRQDPGLGLRLIYFSYDVKMKEKGDIPEGYSVSREKKERFSLILESASTNQTSMYLCASSLPAGPSTDTQYFGPGTRLTVL.

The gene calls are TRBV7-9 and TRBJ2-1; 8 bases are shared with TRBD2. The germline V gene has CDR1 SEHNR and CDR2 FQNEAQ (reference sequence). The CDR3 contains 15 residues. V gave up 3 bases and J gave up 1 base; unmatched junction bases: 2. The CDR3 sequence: CASSFQRGSYNEQFF. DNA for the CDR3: TGTGCCAGCAGCTTTCAGCGGGGGTCCTACAATGAGCAGTTCTTC.

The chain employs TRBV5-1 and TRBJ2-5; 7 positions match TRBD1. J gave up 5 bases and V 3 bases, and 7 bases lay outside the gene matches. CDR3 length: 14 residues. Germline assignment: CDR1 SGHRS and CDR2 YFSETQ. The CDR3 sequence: CASSSTGATETQYF. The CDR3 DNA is TGCGCCAGCAGCTCCACAGGGGCTACCGAGACCCAGTACTTC.

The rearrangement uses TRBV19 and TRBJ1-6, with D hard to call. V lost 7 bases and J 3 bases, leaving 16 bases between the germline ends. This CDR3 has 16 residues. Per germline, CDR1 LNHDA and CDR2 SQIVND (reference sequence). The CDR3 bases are TGTGCCAGTACCCCGAGCGGGCGAAACTATAATTCACCCCTCCACTTT. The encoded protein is CASTPSGRNYNSPLHF.

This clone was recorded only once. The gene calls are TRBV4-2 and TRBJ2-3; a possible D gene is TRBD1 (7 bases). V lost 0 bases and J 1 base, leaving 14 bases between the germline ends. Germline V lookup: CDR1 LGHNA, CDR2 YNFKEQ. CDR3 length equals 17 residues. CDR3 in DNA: TGTGCCAGCAGCCAAGATTGGGGCAGGGGGGGCACAGATACGCAGTATTTT. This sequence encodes CASSQDWGRGGTDTQYF.

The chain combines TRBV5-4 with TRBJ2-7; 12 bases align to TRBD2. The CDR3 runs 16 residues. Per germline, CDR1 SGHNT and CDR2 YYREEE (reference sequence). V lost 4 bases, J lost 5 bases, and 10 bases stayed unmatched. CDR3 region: CASSRGASGGADEQYF. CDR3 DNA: TGTGCCAGCAGCCGGGGTGCTAGCGGGGGGGCCGACGAGCAGTACTTC.